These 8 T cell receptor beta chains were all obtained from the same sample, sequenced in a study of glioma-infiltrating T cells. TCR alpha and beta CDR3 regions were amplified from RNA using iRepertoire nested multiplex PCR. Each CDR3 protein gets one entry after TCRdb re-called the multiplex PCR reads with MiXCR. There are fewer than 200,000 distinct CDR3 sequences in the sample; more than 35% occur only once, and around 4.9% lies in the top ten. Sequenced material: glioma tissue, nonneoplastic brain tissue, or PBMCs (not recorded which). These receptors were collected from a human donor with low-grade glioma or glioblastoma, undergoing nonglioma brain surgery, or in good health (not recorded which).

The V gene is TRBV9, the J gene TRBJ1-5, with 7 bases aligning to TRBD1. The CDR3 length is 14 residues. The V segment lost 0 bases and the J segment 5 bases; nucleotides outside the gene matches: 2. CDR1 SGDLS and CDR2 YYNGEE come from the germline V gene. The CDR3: CASSVGTGDQPQHF. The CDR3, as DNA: TGTGCCAGCAGCGTAGGGACAGGAGATCAGCCCCAGCATTTT.

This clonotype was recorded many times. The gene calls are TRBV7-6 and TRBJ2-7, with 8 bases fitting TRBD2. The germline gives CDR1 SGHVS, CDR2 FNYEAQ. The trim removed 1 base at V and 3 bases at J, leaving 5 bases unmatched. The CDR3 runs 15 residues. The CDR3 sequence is CASSLVSGRDYEQYF. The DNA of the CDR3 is TGTGCCAGCAGCTTAGTGTCCGGGAGGGACTACGAGCAGTACTTC.

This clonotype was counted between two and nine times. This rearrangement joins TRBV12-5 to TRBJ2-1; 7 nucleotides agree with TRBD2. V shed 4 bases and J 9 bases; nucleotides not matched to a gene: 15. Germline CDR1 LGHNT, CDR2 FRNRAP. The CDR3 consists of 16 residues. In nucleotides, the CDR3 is TGTGCTAGTGGTTGGGCGTTAGGGACTAACGGGTTTGAGCAGTTCTTC. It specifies CASGWALGTNGFEQFF.

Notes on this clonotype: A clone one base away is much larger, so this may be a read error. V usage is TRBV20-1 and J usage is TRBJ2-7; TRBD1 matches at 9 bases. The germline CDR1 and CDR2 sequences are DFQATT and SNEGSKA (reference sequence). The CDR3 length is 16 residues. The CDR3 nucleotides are TGCGGTGCTAGAGATCGGAGGGGGACAGGGACCTACGAGCAGTACTTC. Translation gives CGARDRRGTGTYEQYF.

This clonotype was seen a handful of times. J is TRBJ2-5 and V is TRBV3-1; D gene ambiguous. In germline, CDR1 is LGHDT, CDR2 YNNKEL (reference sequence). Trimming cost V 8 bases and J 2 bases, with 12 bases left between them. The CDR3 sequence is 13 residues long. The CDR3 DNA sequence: TGTGCCAGCTCCTCACCCAGGCAAGAGACCCAGTACTTC. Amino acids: CASSSPRQETQYF.

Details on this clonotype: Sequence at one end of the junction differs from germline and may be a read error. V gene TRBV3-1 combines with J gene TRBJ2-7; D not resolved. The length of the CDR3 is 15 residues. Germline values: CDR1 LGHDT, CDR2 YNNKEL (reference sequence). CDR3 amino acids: CARSQAYPSSYEQYF. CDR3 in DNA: TGTGCCAGAAGCCAAGCCTACCCGAGCTCCTACGAGCAGTACTTC.

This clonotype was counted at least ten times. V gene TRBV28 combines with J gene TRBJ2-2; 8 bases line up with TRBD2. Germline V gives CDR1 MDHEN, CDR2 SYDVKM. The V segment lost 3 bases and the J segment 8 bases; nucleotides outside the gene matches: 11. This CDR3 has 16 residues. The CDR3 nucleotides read TGTGCCAGCAGTTTGATAGCGGGGAGAAGTCCGGGGGAGCTGTTTTTT. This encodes CASSLIAGRSPGELFF.

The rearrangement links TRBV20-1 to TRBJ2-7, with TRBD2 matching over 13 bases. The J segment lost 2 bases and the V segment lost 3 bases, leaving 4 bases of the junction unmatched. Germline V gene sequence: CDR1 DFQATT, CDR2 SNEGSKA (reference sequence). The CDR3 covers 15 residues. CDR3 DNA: TGCAGTGCTAGTCTGGGACTAGCGGGGACCTACGAGCAGTACTTC. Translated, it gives CSASLGLAGTYEQYF.